The TCR beta chain under discussion was sequenced for a study of control samples from healthy donors and cancer patients. The length of the CDR3 is 16 residues. Germline-derived CDR1 and CDR2 are SNHLY and FYNNEI. V lost 2 bases, J lost 5 bases, and 8 bases stayed unmatched. TCRdb's copy holds only in-frame clones and misses some; the assay was immunoSEQ multiplex PCR. The table lists 100,000 to 150,000 clones, approximately 87% of them singletons. The V gene is TRBV2, the J gene TRBJ2-2; 7 nucleotides agree with TRBD1. The TCR was taken from a man aged 25 to 45 in good health. Material for sequencing was blood. The CDR3 loop is CASSERGHRATGELFF. CDR3 sequence (DNA): TGTGCCAGCAGTGAAAGGGGGCACAGGGCAACCGGGGAGCTGTTTTTT.